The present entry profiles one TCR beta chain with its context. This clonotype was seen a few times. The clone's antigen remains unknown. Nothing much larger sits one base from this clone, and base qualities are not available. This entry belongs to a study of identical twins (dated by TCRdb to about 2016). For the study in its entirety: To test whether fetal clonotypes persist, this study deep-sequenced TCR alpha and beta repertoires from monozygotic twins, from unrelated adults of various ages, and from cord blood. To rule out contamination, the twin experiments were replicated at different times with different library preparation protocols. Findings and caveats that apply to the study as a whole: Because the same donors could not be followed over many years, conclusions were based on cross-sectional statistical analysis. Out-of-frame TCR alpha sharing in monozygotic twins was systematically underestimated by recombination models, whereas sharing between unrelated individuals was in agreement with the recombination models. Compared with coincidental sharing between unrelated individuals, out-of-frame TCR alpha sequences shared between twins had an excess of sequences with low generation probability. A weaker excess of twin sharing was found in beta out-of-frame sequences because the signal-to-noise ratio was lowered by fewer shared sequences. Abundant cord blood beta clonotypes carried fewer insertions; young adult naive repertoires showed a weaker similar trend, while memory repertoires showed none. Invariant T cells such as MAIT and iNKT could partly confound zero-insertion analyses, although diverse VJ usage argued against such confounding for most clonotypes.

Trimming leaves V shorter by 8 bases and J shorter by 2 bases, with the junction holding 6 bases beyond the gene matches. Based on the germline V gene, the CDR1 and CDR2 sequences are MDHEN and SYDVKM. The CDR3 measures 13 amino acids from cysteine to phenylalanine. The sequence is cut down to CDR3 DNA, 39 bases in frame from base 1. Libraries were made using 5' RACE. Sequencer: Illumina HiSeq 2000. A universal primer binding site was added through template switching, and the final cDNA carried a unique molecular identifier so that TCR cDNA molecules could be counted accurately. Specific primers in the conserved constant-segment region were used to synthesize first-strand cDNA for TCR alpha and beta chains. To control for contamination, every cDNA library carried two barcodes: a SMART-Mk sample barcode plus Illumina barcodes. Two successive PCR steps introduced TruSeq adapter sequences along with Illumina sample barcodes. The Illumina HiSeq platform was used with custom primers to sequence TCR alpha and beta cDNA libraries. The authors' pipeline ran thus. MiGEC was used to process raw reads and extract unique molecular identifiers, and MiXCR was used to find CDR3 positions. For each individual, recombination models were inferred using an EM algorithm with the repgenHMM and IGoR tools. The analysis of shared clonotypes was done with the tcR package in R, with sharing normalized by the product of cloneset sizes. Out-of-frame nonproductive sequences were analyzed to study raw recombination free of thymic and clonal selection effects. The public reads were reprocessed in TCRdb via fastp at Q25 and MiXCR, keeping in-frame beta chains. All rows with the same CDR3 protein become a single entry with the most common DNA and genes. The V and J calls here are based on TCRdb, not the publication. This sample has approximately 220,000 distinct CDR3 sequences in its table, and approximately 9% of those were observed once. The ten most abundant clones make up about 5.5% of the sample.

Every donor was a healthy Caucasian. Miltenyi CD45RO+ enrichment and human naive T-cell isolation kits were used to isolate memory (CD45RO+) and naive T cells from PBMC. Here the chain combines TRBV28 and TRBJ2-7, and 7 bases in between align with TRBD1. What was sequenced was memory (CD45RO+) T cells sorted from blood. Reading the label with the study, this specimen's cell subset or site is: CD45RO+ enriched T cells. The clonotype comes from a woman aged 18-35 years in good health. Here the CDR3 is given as CASGRQGAYEQYF. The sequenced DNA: TGTGCCAGCGGAAGACAGGGTGCCTACGAGCAGTACTTC.